A selection of T cell receptor beta chains follows, all from one sample in a study of blood T cell dynamics during melanoma immunotherapy. Assay used: immunoSEQ multiplex PCR; TCRdb lists only in-frame clones, some missing. The sample consists of almost 8,500 clones, 88% of them appearing once. This sample comprised blood, obtained from a patient treated with checkpoint blockade. The receptor source for this set is a human donor with melanoma. Both conserved end residues are part of each CDR3. A D gene is named only where the DNA matches it firmly. Only part of the rows carry a size: once, few, many, or a class if the clone is expanded.

V: TRBV12-5; D: TRBD1; size: once; J: TRBJ1-4; DNA: TGTGCTAGTGGCTTGGGACAGAGAAATGAAAAACTGTTTTTT; CDR3: CASGLGQRNEKLFF
V: TRBV5-4; D: TRBD1; size: NA; J: TRBJ1-4; DNA: TGTGCCAGCAGCCAAAGACAGGGGGCAGGAGGTGAAAAACTGTTTTTT; CDR3: CASSQRQGAGGEKLFF
V: TRBV9; D: NA; size: NA; J: TRBJ2-5; DNA: TGTGCCAGCAGCGACCCCCACCAAGAGACCCAGTACTTC; CDR3: CASSDPHQETQYF
V: TRBV11-3; D: NA; size: NA; J: TRBJ2-7; DNA: TGTGCCAGCAGCTTAGAGGCTAGCCCCTCCTACGAGCAGTACTTC; CDR3: CASSLEASPSYEQYF
V: TRBV7-6; D: NA; size: NA; J: TRBJ2-7; DNA: TGTGCCAGCAGCCCAGAGACAGGCTCCTACGAGCAGTACTTC; CDR3: CASSPETGSYEQYF
V: TRBV28; D: NA; size: NA; J: TRBJ1-1; DNA: TGTGCCAGCAGTCCCCCCGTGAGGGACACTGAAGCTTTCTTT; CDR3: CASSPPVRDTEAFF
V: TRBV7-9; D: TRBD1; size: NA; J: TRBJ2-7; DNA: TGTGCCAGCAGTTCCGGGTCGACAGGGGTCGAGCAGTACTTC; CDR3: CASSSGSTGVEQYF
V: TRBV19; D: NA; size: NA; J: TRBJ1-5; DNA: TGTGCCAGTAGTATGGACCCGGGAGGGGATCAGCCCCAGCATTTT; CDR3: CASSMDPGGDQPQHF
V: TRBV27; D: NA; size: once; J: TRBJ1-5; DNA: TGTGCCAGCCGCGCGGGCCGCAATCAGCCCCAGCATTTT; CDR3: CASRAGRNQPQHF
V: TRBV6-4; D: TRBD1; size: NA; J: TRBJ1-4; DNA: TGTGCCAGCAGCGAAGGACAGGGGATGGCCGGACGGGAAAAACTGTTTTTT; CDR3: CASSEGQGMAGREKLFF
V: TRBV7-9; D: TRBD1; size: NA; J: TRBJ1-1; DNA: TGTGCCAGCTTGCCGGGACAGGGTGGGACTGAAGCTTTCTTT; CDR3: CASLPGQGGTEAFF
V: TRBV19; D: TRBD1; size: NA; J: TRBJ2-5; DNA: TGTGCCAGTAGTAGGGGACAGGGAAAAGAGACCCAGTACTTC; CDR3: CASSRGQGKETQYF
V: TRBV27; D: NA; size: NA; J: TRBJ2-1; DNA: TGTGCCAGCAGTCCTCTCCTTAGGATAAGCTCCTACAATGAGCAGTTCTTC; CDR3: CASSPLLRISSYNEQFF
V: TRBV19; D: NA; size: NA; J: TRBJ2-7; DNA: TGTGCCAGTAGCGCAGCTAGCTCCTACGAGCAGTACTTC; CDR3: CASSAASSYEQYF
V: TRBV7-5; D: NA; size: once; J: TRBJ2-3; DNA: TGTGTCAGAAAGGGACAGGGGCACCCAGATACGCAGTATTTT; CDR3: CVRKGQGHPDTQYF
V: TRBV7-8; D: TRBD1; size: NA; J: TRBJ1-1; DNA: TGTGCCAGCAGCTTAGTCGAGGGACAGGGCGCTTTCTTT; CDR3: CASSLVEGQGAFF
V: TRBV4-1; D: NA; size: NA; J: TRBJ1-2; DNA: TGCGCCAGCAGCCAAGATCCGGGGTCACCTTATGGCTACACCTTC; CDR3: CASSQDPGSPYGYTF
V: TRBV14; D: NA; size: NA; J: TRBJ1-1; DNA: TGTGCCAGCAGCCAAGGCAGGATCACTGAAGCTTTCTTT; CDR3: CASSQGRITEAFF
V: TRBV7-8; D: TRBD1; size: NA; J: TRBJ2-7; DNA: TGTGCCAGCAGCTTAGCGCGGGACAGGGGCACCTACGAGCAGTACTTC; CDR3: CASSLARDRGTYEQYF
V: TRBV13; D: NA; size: NA; J: TRBJ1-2; DNA: TGTGCCAGCAGCTTAGGAAGGTCCCCCAACTATGGCTACACCTTC; CDR3: CASSLGRSPNYGYTF
V: TRBV5-1; D: NA; size: NA; J: TRBJ2-7; DNA: TGCGCCAGCAGCTTGGTGTTCAGCGACTCCTACGAGCAGTACTTC; CDR3: CASSLVFSDSYEQYF
V: TRBV7-3; D: TRBD1; size: few; J: TRBJ2-7; DNA: TGTGCCAGCAGCCCAATGGGACAGGGAGTCTACGAGCAGTACTTC; CDR3: CASSPMGQGVYEQYF
V: TRBV11-2; D: NA; size: NA; J: TRBJ1-1; DNA: TGTGCCAGCAGCTTAACAGATGAAGCTTTCTTT; CDR3: CASSLTDEAFF